This T cell receptor (beta chain) came from a study of T cells after yellow fever vaccination. This clonotype was counted at least ten times. The V gene's germline CDR1 is SEHNR and CDR2 FQNEAQ (reference sequence). CDR3 length: 15 residues. V was pared by 1 base and J by 0 bases, with 7 bases between. TCRdb reanalysed the 5' RACE reads using MiXCR and keeps one entry per CDR3 protein. The table lists about 150,000 distinct CDR3 sequences, 5% to 7.5% of them singletons, with about 0.6% in the top ten. This clonotype was obtained from a man under 40 who received the YFV17D yellow fever vaccine. The chain couples TRBV7-9 to TRBJ2-1; D unresolved. Sequencing used CD4+ T cells sorted from PBMCs, obtained 10 days after the yellow fever booster vaccination. CDR3 nucleotides: TGTGCCAGCAGCTTAGGGCCGAGCTCCTACAATGAGCAGTTCTTC. Protein: CASSLGPSSYNEQFF.